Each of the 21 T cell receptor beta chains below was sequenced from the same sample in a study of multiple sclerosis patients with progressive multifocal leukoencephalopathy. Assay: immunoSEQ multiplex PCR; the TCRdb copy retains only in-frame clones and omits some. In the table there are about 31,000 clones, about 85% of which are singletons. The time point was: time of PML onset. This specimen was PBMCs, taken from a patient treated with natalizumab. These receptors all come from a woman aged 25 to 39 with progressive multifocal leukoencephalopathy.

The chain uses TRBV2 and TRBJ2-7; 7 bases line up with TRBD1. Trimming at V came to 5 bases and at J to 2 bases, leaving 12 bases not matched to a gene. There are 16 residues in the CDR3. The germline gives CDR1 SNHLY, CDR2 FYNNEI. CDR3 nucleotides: TGTGCCAGCAGTCAACCGGGACAGCATCGACCCTACGAGCAGTACTTC. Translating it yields CASSQPGQHRPYEQYF.

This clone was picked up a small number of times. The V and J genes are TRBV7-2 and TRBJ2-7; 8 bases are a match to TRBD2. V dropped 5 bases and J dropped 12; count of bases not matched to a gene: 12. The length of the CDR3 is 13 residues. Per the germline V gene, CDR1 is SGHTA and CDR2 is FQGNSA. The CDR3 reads CASSPVGLAEAYF. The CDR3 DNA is TGTGCCAGCAGCCCGGTAGGACTAGCCGAGGCGTACTTC.

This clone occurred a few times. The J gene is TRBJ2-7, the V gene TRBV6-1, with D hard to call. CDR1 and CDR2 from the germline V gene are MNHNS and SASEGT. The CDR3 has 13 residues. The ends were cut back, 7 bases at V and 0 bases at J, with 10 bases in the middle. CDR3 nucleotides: TGTGCCAGCAACCAGTACCCCTCCTACGAGCAGTACTTC. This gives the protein CASNQYPSYEQYF.

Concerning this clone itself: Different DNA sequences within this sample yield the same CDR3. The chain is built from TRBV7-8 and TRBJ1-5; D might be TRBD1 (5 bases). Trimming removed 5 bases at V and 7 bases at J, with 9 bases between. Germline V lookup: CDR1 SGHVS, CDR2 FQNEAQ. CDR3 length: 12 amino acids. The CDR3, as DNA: TGTGCCAGCAGCCCGGGGCTACAGCCCCAGCATTTT. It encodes CASSPGLQPQHF. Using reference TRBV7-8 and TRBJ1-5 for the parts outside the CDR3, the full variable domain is GAGVSQSPRYKVAKRGQDVALRCDPISGHVSLFWYQQALGQGPEFLTYFQNEAQLDKSGLPSDRFFAERPEGSVSTLKIQRTQQEDSAVYLCASSPGLQPQHFGDGTRLSIL.

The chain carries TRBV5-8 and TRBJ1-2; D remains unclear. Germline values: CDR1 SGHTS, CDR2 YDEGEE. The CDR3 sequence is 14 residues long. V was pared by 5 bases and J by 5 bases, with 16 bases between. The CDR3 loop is CASRLDLAAYGYTF. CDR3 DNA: TGTGCCAGCAGACTGGACCTGGCGGCGTATGGCTACACCTTC.

In DNA form, the CDR3 reads TGCGCCAGCAGCTCCCCAACAGGGGGAACAGATACGCAGTATTTT. Translating gives CASSSPTGGTDTQYF. V is TRBV5-1 and J is TRBJ2-3; 8 bases are shared with TRBD1. Trimming at V came to 3 bases and at J to 3 bases, leaving 6 bases not matched to a gene. CDR1 is SGHRS and CDR2 is YFSETQ in the germline V gene. This CDR3 comprises 15 residues.

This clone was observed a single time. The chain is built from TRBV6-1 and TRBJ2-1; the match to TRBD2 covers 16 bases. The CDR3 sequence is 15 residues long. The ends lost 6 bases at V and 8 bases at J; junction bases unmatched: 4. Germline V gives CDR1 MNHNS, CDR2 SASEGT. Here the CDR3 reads CASRPGLAGGDEQFF. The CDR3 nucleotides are TGTGCCAGCAGGCCGGGACTAGCGGGGGGGGATGAGCAGTTCTTC.

Here the CDR3 DNA reads TGTGCCAGCAGCTTGGGGGACAATTACAATGAGCAGTTCTTC. Translating it yields CASSLGDNYNEQFF. The chain combines TRBV5-4 with TRBJ2-1; possible D gene TRBD1, 6 bases. Deletions cut 0 bases from V and 4 bases from J, with 8 bases between. The length of the CDR3 is 14 residues. Looked up from germline, CDR1 is SGHNT and CDR2 is YYREEE (reference sequence).

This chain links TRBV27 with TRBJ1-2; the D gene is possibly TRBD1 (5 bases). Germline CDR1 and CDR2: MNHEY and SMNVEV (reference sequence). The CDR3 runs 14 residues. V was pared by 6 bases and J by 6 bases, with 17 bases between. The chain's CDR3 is CASRGSAGRHGYTF. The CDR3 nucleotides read TGTGCCAGCAGGGGCTCGGCGGGGCGTCATGGCTACACCTTC.

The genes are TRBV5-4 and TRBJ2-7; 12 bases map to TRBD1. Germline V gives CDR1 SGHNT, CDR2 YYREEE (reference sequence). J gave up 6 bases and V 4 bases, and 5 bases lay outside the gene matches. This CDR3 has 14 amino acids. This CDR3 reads CASSHPGQGAEQYF. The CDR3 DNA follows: TGTGCCAGCAGCCACCCGGGACAGGGGGCCGAGCAGTACTTC.

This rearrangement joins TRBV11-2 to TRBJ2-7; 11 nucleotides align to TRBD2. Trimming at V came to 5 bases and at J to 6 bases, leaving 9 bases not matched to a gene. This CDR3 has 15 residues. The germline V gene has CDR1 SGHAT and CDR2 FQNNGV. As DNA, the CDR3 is TGTGCCAGCAGCCCCCGACTAGCGGGACCCTTCGAGCAGTACTTC. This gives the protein CASSPRLAGPFEQYF.

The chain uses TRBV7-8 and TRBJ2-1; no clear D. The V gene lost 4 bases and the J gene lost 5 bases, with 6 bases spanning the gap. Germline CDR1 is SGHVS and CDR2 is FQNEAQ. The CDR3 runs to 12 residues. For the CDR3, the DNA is TGTGCCAGCAGCTCCCACAACAATGAGCAGTTCTTC. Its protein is CASSSHNNEQFF.

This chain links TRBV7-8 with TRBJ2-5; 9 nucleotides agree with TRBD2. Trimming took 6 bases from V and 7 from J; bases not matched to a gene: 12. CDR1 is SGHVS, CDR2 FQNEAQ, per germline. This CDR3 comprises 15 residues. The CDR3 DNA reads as TGTGCCAGCAGTCTCGATGGACTAGCGCAGGGGACCCAGTACTTC. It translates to CASSLDGLAQGTQYF.

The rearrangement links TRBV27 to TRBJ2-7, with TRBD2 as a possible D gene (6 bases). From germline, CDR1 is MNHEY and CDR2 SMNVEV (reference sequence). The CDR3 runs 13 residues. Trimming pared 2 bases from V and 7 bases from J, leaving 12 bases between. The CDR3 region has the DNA TGTGCCAGCAGTTTAGGGGGGTTGGGGGAGCAGTACTTC. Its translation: CASSLGGLGEQYF.

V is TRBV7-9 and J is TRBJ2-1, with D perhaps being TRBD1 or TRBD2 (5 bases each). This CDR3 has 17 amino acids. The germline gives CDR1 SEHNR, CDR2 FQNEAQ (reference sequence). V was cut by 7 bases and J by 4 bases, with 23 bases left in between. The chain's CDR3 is CASIIYEGQPSYNEQFF. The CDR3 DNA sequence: TGTGCCAGCATCATCTACGAGGGGCAGCCCTCTTACAATGAGCAGTTCTTC.

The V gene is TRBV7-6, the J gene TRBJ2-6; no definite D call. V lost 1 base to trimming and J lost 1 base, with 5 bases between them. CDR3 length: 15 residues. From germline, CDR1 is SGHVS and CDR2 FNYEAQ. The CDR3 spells CASSLEGSGANVLTF. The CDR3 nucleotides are TGTGCCAGCAGCTTAGAAGGGTCTGGGGCCAACGTCCTGACTTTC.

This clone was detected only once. The CDR3 loop is CASNSLAGVDEQYF. In DNA, the CDR3 is TGTGCCAGCAACTCCCTAGCGGGAGTCGACGAGCAGTACTTC. V is TRBV14 and J is TRBJ2-5, with 10 bases matching TRBD2. The J call is uncertain, as TRBJ2-7 better fits the DNA end. CDR1 and CDR2 from the germline V gene are SGHDN and FVKESK. The CDR3 has 14 amino acids.

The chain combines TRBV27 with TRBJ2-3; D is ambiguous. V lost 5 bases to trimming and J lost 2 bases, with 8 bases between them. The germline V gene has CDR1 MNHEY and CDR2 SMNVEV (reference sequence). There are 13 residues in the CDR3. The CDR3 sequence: CASSVSYTDTQYF. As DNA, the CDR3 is TGTGCCAGCAGTGTCTCCTACACAGATACGCAGTATTTT.

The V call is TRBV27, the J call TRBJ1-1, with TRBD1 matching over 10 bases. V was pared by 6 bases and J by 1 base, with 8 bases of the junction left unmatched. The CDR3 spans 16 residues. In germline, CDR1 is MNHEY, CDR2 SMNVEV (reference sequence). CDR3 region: CASRRDRGVANTEAFF. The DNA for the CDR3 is TGTGCCAGCAGACGGGACAGGGGCGTAGCGAACACTGAAGCTTTCTTT.

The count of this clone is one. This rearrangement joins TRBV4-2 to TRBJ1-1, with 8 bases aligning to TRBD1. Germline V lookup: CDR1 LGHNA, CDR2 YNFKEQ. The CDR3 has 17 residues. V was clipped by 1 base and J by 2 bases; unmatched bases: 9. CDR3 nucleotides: TGTGCCAGCAGCCAAGTTAGGGGGACAGGAACAAACACTGAAGCTTTCTTT. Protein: CASSQVRGTGTNTEAFF.

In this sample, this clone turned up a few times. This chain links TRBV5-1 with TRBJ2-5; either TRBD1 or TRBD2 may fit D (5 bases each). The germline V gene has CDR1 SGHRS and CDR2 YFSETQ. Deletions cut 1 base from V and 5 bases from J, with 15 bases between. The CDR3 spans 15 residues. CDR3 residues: CASSLSLAGSETQYF. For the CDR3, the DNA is TGCGCCAGCAGCTTGTCTTTAGCAGGGAGCGAGACCCAGTACTTC.